These 26 T cell receptor beta chains came from one sample sequenced in a study of Graves' ophthalmopathy and Graves' hyperthyroidism. RNA served as the template for amplifying TCR beta CDR3 regions. RT-PCR was first run with HTBI primers, then multiplex PCR in a second round. Each CDR3 protein is one row after TCRdb ran MiXCR on the multiplex PCR reads. The repertoire holds 580,000 or so distinct CDR3 sequences, roughly 39% seen once, with 4% to 5% in the top ten. The sample consisted of peripheral blood or thyroid tissue (not recorded which). The receptors derive from an adult man with Graves' hyperthyroidism.

Ten or more counts support this clonotype. This chain links TRBV6-5 with TRBJ2-5; D is uncertain. Germline V CDR1 and CDR2: MNHEY, SVGAGI. The V and J ends lost 2 bases and 0 bases respectively, with 7 bases between them. The CDR3 extends over 14 amino acids. CDR3 loop: CASSYGLNQETQYF. As DNA, the CDR3 is TGTGCCAGCAGTTACGGGCTGAACCAAGAGACCCAGTACTTC.

At least ten counts were recorded for this clonotype. Written as DNA, the CDR3 is TGTGCCAGCAGTTACTCTGCGGAGGCCATGAACACTGAAGCTTTCTTT. Protein sequence: CASSYSAEAMNTEAFF. V usage is TRBV6-5 and J usage is TRBJ1-1; D is uncertain. Looked up from germline, CDR1 is MNHEY and CDR2 is SVGAGI. V gave up 0 bases and J gave up 0 bases, with 11 bases separating them. The CDR3 is 16 amino acids.

The J gene is TRBJ1-3, the V gene TRBV7-9, with 7 positions matching TRBD1. V shed 5 bases, J shed 1 base, and the junction held 14 bases outside the gene matches. The length of the CDR3 is 18 residues. Looked up from germline, CDR1 is SEHNR and CDR2 is FQNEAQ (reference sequence). The DNA of the CDR3 is TGTGCCAGCAGCCAAGGAAGTGTCAGGGGGACGTCTGGAAACACCATATATTTT. It specifies CASSQGSVRGTSGNTIYF. Filled out from reference TRBV7-9 and TRBJ1-3, the complete variable domain reads DTGVSQNPRHKITKRGQNVTFRCDPISEHNRLYWYRQTLGQGPEFLTYFQNEAQLEKSRLLSDRFSAERPKGSFSTLEIQRTEQGDSAMYLCASSQGSVRGTSGNTIYFGEGSWLTVV.

As for this clonotype: A much larger clone lies one base from this, so it may be a read error. The CDR3 here is CAGLRAGDGYTF. The CDR3 nucleotides read TGTGCCGGACTAAGGGCAGGGGACGGCTACACCTTC. The rearrangement joins TRBV30 to TRBJ1-2; D perhaps matches TRBD1 (6 bases). The V gene's germline CDR1 is GTSNPN and CDR2 SVGIG (reference sequence). V lost 8 bases and J 8 bases, leaving 18 bases between the germline ends. The CDR3 runs 12 residues. Filled out from reference TRBV30 and TRBJ1-2, the complete variable domain reads SQTIHQWPATLVQPVGSPLSLECTVEGTSNPNLYWYRQAAGRGLQLLFYSVGIGQISSEVPQNLSASRPQDRQFILSSKKLLLSDSGFYLCAGLRAGDGYTFGSGTRLTVV.

The chain recombines TRBV5-4 with TRBJ2-7; D unresolved. CDR3 length equals 11 residues. CDR1 is SGHNT and CDR2 is YYREEE in the germline V gene (reference sequence). V shed 4 bases and J shed 5 bases, with 7 bases lying between them. The CDR3 sequence: CASSLTDEQYF. The CDR3 DNA reads TGTGCCAGCAGCCTCACAGACGAGCAGTACTTC.

This clonotype came up many times. The chain links TRBV6-5 to TRBJ2-7; 7 positions match TRBD1. The CDR3 has 15 residues. V shed 0 bases and J 6 bases; nucleotides not matched to a gene: 8. In germline, CDR1 is MNHEY, CDR2 SVGAGI. CDR3 in amino acids: CASSYSRGLRGEQYF. The CDR3 region has the DNA TGTGCCAGCAGTTACTCGAGGGGGCTCAGAGGCGAGCAGTACTTC.

The chain couples TRBV2 to TRBJ1-5; tentatively, D is TRBD1 (5 bases). CDR1 is SNHLY, CDR2 FYNNEI, per germline. The CDR3 length is 13 residues. V shed 8 bases and J shed 4 bases, with 12 bases lying between them. CDR3 amino acids: CASGKDINQPQHF. The CDR3 nucleotides are TGTGCCAGCGGTAAGGACATAAATCAGCCCCAGCATTTT.

At least ten counts were recorded for this clonotype. The J gene is TRBJ1-1, the V gene TRBV7-8; the match to TRBD1 covers 10 bases. The CDR3 consists of 16 residues. V lost 5 bases, J lost 5 bases, and 11 bases stayed unmatched. The germline V gene encodes CDR1 SGHVS and CDR2 FQNEAQ. DNA of the CDR3: TGTGCCAGCAGCCCCAGAGACAGGGGGCAAAGGACTGAAGCTTTCTTT. This sequence encodes CASSPRDRGQRTEAFF.

This clonotype was detected many times. The rearrangement joins TRBV10-2 to TRBJ2-5; 7 nucleotides line up with TRBD2. V lost 7 bases to trimming and J lost 5 bases; unmatched junction nucleotides: 7. The CDR3 has 13 amino acids. The germline V gene encodes CDR1 WSHSY and CDR2 SAAADI. The CDR3 nucleotides are TGCGCCAGCACCCAGGCGGGGGTTGAGACCCAGTACTTC. Its translation is CASTQAGVETQYF.

The chain employs TRBV7-9 and TRBJ2-6; D remains ambiguous. Judging by the DNA end, TRBJ2-1 fits better; the J call may be wrong. The germline CDR1 and CDR2 sequences are SEHNR and FQNEAQ (reference sequence). CDR3 length equals 16 residues. CDR3 residues: CASSLKRPMGYNEQFF. CDR3 DNA sequence: TGTGCCAGCAGCTTAAAGCGCCCAATGGGCTACAATGAGCAGTTCTTC.

This clonotype was seen a handful of times. The rearrangement links TRBV19 to TRBJ2-2, with no clear D. CDR1 and CDR2 (germline): LNHDA, SQIVND (reference sequence). With 10 bases removed from V and 2 bases from J, the gap between germline ends came to 17 bases. This CDR3 region has 15 residues. Here the CDR3 reads CATPQSGRNTGELFF. The CDR3 nucleotides are TGTGCCACCCCCCAGTCAGGCAGAAACACCGGGGAGCTGTTTTTT.

This clonotype occurred many times. The chain joins TRBV19 to TRBJ1-5; possibly TRBD1 for D (6 bases). The CDR3 is 16 amino acids. The germline V gene has CDR1 LNHDA and CDR2 SQIVND (reference sequence). The V gene lost 6 bases and the J gene lost 6 bases, with 21 bases spanning the gap. CDR3 in DNA: TGTGCCAGTAGAAACCCAACAGGGATCCTCACTCAGCCCCAGCATTTT. It yields the protein CASRNPTGILTQPQHF.

This clonotype was found a few times. V is TRBV7-2 and J is TRBJ1-4; TRBD1 agrees at 10 bases. The ends lost 5 bases at V and 10 bases at J; junction bases unmatched: 10. CDR1 SGHTA and CDR2 FQGNSA come from the germline V gene. The CDR3 spans 15 residues. The CDR3 region has the DNA TGTGCCAGCAGCGACAGGGACAGGGGCTGGGGAAAACTGTTTTTT. It translates to CASSDRDRGWGKLFF.

This clonotype was seen ten or more times. V is TRBV29-1 and J is TRBJ2-5; a possible D gene is TRBD1 (5 bases). Germline V gene lookup returns CDR1 SQVTM and CDR2 ANQGSEA. Trimming shortened V by 6 bases and J by 5 bases, and 13 bases separated the two germline ends. The CDR3 loop spans 12 amino acids. CDR3 loop: CSVHDKGETQYF. Written as DNA, the CDR3 is TGCAGCGTCCACGACAAGGGGGAGACCCAGTACTTC.

As to this clonotype: Sequence at one end of the junction differs from germline and may be a read error. This sequence joins TRBV7-9 and TRBJ1-5; D perhaps matches TRBD1 (5 bases). The CDR3 consists of 20 residues. Germline V lookup: CDR1 SEHNR, CDR2 FQNEAQ (reference sequence). The CDR3 region is CASSLRSKTGTSGINEPQHF. DNA for the CDR3: TGTGCCAGCAGCTTAAGGTCGAAAACCGGGACTAGCGGGATCAATGAGCCCCAGCATTTT.

This clonotype was recorded many times. The chain couples TRBV28 to TRBJ1-2, with D tentatively TRBD1 (5 bases). The germline V and J ends were trimmed by 7 bases and 4 bases, with 7 bases remaining between them. Germline V gene data show CDR1 as MDHEN and CDR2 as SYDVKM. The CDR3 is made up of 11 amino acids. CDR3 bases: TGTGCCAGCACTGACAGCTATGGCTACACCTTC. Translating gives CASTDSYGYTF.

This clonotype was seen more than once but under ten times. The rearrangement uses TRBV3-2 and TRBJ2-5; the table's D call of TRBD1 was not tested on the DNA. TRBV3-2 is a documented pseudogene. This CDR3 is built from 18 residues. The CDR3 DNA sequence: TGTGCCAGCAGCCAACCCAAATCGTACAGGGGCTCGTCCGAGACCCAGTACTTC. Protein: CASSQPKSYRGSSETQYF.

Written as DNA, the CDR3 is TGTGCCATCAGTTACCGCTATACAGGGGGGGGTACTGAAGCTTTCTTT. This translates into CAISYRYTGGGTEAFF. The genes are TRBV10-3 and TRBJ1-1, with 8 bases fitting TRBD1. Per the germline V gene, CDR1 is ENHRY and CDR2 is SYGVKD. CDR3 length equals 16 residues. V shed 5 bases, J shed 5 bases, and the junction held 13 bases outside the gene matches.

This chain joins TRBV10-3 and TRBJ2-5; D not resolved. This CDR3 is 15 amino acids long. Germline CDR1 reads ENHRY; CDR2 reads SYGVKD. V lost 6 bases to trimming and J lost 4 bases, with 18 bases between them. CDR3 amino acids: CAIRETRLVGETQYF. The CDR3 nucleotides read TGTGCCATCAGGGAGACGAGGCTAGTGGGAGAGACCCAGTACTTC.

This clonotype was observed many times. V is TRBV9 and J is TRBJ1-5, with 7 bases identical to TRBD1. Looked up from germline, CDR1 is SGDLS and CDR2 is YYNGEE. This CDR3 spans 15 amino acids. V trimming: 2 bases; J trimming: 3 bases; junction bases outside the gene matches: 5. CDR3 loop: CASSVGTDHNQPQHF. The CDR3 DNA reads TGTGCCAGCAGCGTCGGGACAGATCACAATCAGCCCCAGCATTTT.

This clonotype appeared many times. V usage is TRBV7-9 and J usage is TRBJ2-7; no firm D call. This CDR3 has 14 amino acids. Per germline, CDR1 SEHNR and CDR2 FQNEAQ (reference sequence). With 5 bases removed from V and 2 bases from J, the gap between germline ends came to 13 bases. CDR3 residues: CASSPIRPPYEQYF. Written as DNA, the CDR3 is TGTGCCAGCAGCCCGATCCGGCCCCCCTACGAGCAGTACTTC.

Ten or more counts support this clonotype. V and J are TRBV9 and TRBJ2-7; D is possibly TRBD1 or TRBD2 (7 bases each). Germline CDR1 reads SGDLS; CDR2 reads YYNGEE. The V end was cut by 3 bases, the J end by 4 bases, with 23 bases between. The CDR3 contains 17 residues. The CDR3 loop is CASSEGLRQGGDYEQYF. CDR3 coding DNA: TGTGCCAGCAGCGAAGGCCTCCGACAGGGAGGGGATTACGAGCAGTACTTC.

The chain combines TRBV9 with TRBJ2-1; no clear D. Germline loops: CDR1 SGDLS, CDR2 YYNGEE. The CDR3 contains 15 residues. Trimming stripped 4 bases from V and 4 bases from J, with 15 bases between. This CDR3 reads CASSPQNTVYNEQFF. Written as DNA, the CDR3 is TGTGCCAGCAGCCCTCAAAACACGGTATACAATGAGCAGTTCTTC.

The table lists this clonotype with a few counts. The chain joins TRBV9 to TRBJ1-6; D is undetermined. V lost 0 bases and J lost 6, with 7 bases in between. The CDR3 runs 14 residues. From germline, CDR1 is SGDLS and CDR2 YYNGEE. CDR3 DNA: TGTGCCAGCAGCGTAGCCGGAGTTAATTCACCCCTCCACTTT. Residues: CASSVAGVNSPLHF.

This clonotype was seen more than once but under ten times. V usage is TRBV7-9 and J usage is TRBJ2-7; D uncertain. The J call may be incorrect, as the DNA end agrees better with TRBJ2-1. CDR3 size: 12 residues. Germline CDR1 and CDR2: SEHNR and FQNEAQ (reference sequence). The CDR3 sequence is CASSPTDGEQFF. The CDR3 region has the DNA TGTGCCAGCAGCCCGACGGACGGTGAGCAGTTCTTC.

V and J are TRBV7-3 and TRBJ1-1; D unclear. Germline CDR1 is SGHTA and CDR2 is FQGTGA. The CDR3 extends over 18 amino acids. V was cut by 5 bases and J by 7 bases, with 29 bases left in between. Written as DNA, the CDR3 is TGTGCCAGCAGCCCCCTGGCCCGACTAGCGGGTTTCGACAATGAAGCTTTCTTT. It encodes CASSPLARLAGFDNEAFF.